The source of this T cell receptor beta chain is a study of identical twins. Only healthy Caucasians were included as donors. A universal primer site arose from template switching, and cDNA bore unique molecular identifiers. In TCRdb, the 5' RACE reads were re-called with MiXCR into one record per CDR3 protein. The table has a few hundred thousand distinct CDR3 sequences, around 8.8% seen once. General study findings and limits: Out-of-frame sharing of TCR alpha in monozygotic twins was underestimated by models. There was an excess of low generation probability in the out-of-frame alpha sequences that twins shared.

This clonotype was detected many times. Antigen unknown. The CDR3 spans 14 residues. Germline V lookup: CDR1 SQVTM, CDR2 ANQGSEA. Trimming at V came to 0 bases and at J to 8 bases, leaving 5 bases not matched to a gene. This same sample was also part of a study on yellow fever vaccine responses in identical twins.

This TCR derives from a woman aged 18-30 years in good health. The chain uses TRBV29-1 and TRBJ1-4, with TRBD1 identical over 8 bases. Sequencing used memory (CD45RO+) T cells sorted from blood. CDR3 amino acids: CSVEEGQAGEKLFF. The CDR3 DNA follows: TGCAGCGTTGAAGAGGGACAGGCTGGGGAAAAACTGTTTTTT.